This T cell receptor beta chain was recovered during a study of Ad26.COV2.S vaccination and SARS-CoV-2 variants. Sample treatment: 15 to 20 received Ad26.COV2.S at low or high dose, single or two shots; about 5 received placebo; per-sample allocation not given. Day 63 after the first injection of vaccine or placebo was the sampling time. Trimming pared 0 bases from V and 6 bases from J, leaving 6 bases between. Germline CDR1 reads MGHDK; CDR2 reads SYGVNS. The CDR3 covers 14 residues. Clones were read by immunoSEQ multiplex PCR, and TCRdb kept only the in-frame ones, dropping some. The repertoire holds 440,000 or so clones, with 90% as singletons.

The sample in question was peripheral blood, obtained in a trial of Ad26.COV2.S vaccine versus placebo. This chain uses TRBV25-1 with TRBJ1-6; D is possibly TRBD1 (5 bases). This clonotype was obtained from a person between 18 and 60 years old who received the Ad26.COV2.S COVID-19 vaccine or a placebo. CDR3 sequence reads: CASSEYQGNSPLHF. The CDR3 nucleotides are TGTGCCAGCAGTGAATATCAGGGTAATTCACCCCTCCACTTT.